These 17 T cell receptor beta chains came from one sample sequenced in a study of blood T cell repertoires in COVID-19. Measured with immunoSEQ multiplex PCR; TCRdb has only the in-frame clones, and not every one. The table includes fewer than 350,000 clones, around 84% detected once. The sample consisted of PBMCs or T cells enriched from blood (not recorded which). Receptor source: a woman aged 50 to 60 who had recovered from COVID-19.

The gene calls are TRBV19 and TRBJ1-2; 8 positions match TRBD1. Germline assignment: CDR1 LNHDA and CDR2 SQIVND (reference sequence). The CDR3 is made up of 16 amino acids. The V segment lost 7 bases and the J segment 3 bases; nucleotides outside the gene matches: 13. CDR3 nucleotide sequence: TGTGCCAGTACCCCCCGAAAGGACAGGGTGGACTATGGCTACACCTTC. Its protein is CASTPRKDRVDYGYTF.

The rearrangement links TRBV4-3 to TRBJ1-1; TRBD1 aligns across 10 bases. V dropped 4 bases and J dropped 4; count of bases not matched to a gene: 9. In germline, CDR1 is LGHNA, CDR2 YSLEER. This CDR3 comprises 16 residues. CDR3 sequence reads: CASSRGQGDGTTEAFF. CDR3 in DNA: TGCGCCAGCAGCCGCGGACAGGGGGACGGGACCACTGAAGCTTTCTTT.

CDR3 loop: CASRIQGDTGELFF. The CDR3 nucleotides are TGCGCCAGCAGAATCCAGGGGGACACCGGGGAGCTGTTTTTT. V usage is TRBV5-1 and J usage is TRBJ2-2; 7 bases fit TRBD1. Looked up from germline, CDR1 is SGHRS and CDR2 is YFSETQ. The ends lost 5 bases at V and 3 bases at J; junction bases unmatched: 4. The CDR3 contains 14 residues.

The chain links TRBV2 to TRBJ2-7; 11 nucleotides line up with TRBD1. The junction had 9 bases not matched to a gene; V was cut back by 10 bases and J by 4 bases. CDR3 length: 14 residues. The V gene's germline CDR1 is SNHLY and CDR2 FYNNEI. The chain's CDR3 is CATTKDRGHYEQYF. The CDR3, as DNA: TGTGCCACTACAAAGGACAGGGGGCATTACGAGCAGTACTTC.

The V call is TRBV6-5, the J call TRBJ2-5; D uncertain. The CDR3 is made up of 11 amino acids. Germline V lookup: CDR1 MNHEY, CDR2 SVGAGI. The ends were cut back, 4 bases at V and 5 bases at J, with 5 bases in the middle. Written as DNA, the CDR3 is TGTGCCAGCAGTTTGCAGGAGACCCAGTACTTC. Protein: CASSLQETQYF.

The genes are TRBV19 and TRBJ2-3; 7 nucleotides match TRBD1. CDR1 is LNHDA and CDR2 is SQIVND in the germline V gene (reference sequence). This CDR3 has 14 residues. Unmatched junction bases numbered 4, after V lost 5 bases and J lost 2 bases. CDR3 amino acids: CASSLGTDTDTQYF. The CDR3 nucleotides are TGTGCCAGTAGTTTAGGGACAGACACAGATACGCAGTATTTT.

Here the CDR3 reads CASSFGQGGSYEQYF. The CDR3 DNA is TGTGCCAGTAGTTTCGGACAGGGGGGCTCCTACGAGCAGTACTTC. V usage is TRBV19 and J usage is TRBJ2-7; 10 bases are shared with TRBD1. The CDR3 has 15 amino acids. Looked up from germline, CDR1 is LNHDA and CDR2 is SQIVND (reference sequence). V was pared by 5 bases and J by 0 bases, with 4 bases of the junction left unmatched.

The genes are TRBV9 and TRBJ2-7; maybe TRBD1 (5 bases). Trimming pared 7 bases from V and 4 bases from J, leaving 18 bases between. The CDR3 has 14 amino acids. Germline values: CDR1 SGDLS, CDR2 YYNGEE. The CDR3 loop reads CASSDSGNFYEQYF. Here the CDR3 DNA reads TGTGCCAGCTCCGACTCAGGGAATTTTTACGAGCAGTACTTC.

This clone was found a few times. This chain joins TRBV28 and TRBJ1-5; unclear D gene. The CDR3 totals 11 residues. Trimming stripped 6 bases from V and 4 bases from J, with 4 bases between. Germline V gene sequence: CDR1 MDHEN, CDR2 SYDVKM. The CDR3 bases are TGTGCCAGCAGCTTTAATCAGCCCCAGCATTTT. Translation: CASSFNQPQHF.

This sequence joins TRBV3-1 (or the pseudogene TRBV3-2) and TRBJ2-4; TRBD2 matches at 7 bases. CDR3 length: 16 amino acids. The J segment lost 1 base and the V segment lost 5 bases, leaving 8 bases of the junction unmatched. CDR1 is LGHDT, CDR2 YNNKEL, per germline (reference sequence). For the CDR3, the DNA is TGTGCCAGCAGCTCCATGGGGGGGGGTGCCAAAAACATTCAGTACTTC. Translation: CASSSMGGGAKNIQYF.

CDR3 DNA: TGTGCCAGTAGTGCGGGGCCCTCCTACAATGAGCAGTTCTTC. Residues: CASSAGPSYNEQFF. This chain links TRBV19 with TRBJ2-1; the D gene is possibly TRBD2 (6 bases). V gave up 5 bases and J gave up 0 bases, with 8 bases separating them. Germline V lookup: CDR1 LNHDA, CDR2 SQIVND (reference sequence). The length of the CDR3 is 14 residues.

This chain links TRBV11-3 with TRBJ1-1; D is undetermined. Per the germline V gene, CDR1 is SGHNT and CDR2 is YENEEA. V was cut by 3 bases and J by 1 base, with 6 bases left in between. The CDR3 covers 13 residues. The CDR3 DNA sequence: TGTGCCAGCAGCTTCGGCGGGAACACTGAAGCTTTCTTT. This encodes CASSFGGNTEAFF.

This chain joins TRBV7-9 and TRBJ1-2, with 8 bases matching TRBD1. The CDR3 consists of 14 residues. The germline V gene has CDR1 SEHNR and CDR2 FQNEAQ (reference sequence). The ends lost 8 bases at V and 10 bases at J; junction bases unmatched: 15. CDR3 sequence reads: CASAVGQAVQTYTF. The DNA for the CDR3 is TGTGCCAGCGCCGTGGGACAGGCAGTCCAAACCTACACCTTC. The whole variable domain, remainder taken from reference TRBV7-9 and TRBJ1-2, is DTGVSQNPRHKITKRGQNVTFRCDPISEHNRLYWYRQTLGQGPEFLTYFQNEAQLEKSRLLSDRFSAERPKGSFSTLEIQRTEQGDSAMYLCASAVGQAVQTYTFGSGTRLTVV.

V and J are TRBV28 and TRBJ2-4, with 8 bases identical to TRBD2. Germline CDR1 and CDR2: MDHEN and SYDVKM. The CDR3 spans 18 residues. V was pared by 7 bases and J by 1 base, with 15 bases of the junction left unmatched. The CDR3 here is CASTLGGGFFAAKNIQYF. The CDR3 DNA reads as TGTGCCAGCACCCTCGGGGGGGGCTTTTTTGCGGCCAAAAACATTCAGTACTTC.

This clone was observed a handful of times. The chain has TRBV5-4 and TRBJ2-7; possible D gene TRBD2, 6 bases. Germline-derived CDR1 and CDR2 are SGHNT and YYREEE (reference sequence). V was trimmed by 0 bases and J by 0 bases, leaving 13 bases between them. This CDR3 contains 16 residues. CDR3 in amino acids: CASSLGGGTVSYEQYF. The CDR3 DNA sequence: TGTGCCAGCAGCTTGGGGGGTGGGACTGTCTCCTACGAGCAGTACTTC.

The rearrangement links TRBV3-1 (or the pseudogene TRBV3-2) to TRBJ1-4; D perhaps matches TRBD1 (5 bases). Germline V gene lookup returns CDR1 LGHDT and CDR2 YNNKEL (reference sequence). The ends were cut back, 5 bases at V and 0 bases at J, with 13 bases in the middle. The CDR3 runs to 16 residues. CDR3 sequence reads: CASSKRVGATNEKLFF. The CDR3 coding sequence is TGTGCCAGCAGCAAAAGGGTAGGGGCAACTAATGAAAAACTGTTTTTT.

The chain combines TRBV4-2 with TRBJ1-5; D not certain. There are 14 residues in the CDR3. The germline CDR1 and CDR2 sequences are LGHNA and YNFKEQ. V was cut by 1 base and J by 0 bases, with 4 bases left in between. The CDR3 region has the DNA TGTGCCAGCAGCCAAGCAGTTAGCAATCAGCCCCAGCATTTT. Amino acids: CASSQAVSNQPQHF.